This T cell receptor beta chain was recorded in a study of T cells of healthy individuals. TCRdb re-analysed the 5' RACE reads in MiXCR, keeping a single row per CDR3 protein. Of 100,000 or so distinct CDR3 sequences in the sample, 17% were seen once. Germline CDR1 SGHKS, CDR2 YYEKEE (reference sequence). Unmatched junction bases numbered 9, after V lost 4 bases and J lost 4 bases. The CDR3 contains 15 residues. At least ten counts were recorded for this clonotype. The gene calls are TRBV5-5 and TRBJ1-2; TRBD1 matches at 8 bases. This receptor was taken from a human donor in good health. DNA of the CDR3: TGTGCCAGCAGCCCGAGACAGGGGCCCCTCTATGGCTACACCTTC. This encodes CASSPRQGPLYGYTF.